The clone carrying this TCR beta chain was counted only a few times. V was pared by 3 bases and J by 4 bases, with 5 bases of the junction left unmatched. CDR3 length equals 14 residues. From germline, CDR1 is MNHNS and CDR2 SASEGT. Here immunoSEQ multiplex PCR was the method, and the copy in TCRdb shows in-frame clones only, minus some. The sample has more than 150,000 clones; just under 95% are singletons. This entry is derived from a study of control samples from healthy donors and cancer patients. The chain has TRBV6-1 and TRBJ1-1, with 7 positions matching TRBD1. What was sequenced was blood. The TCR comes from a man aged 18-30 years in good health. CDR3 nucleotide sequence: TGTGCCAGCAGTGAGCGACAGGGAAGCACTGAAGCTTTCTTT. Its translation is CASSERQGSTEAFF.